The clone carrying this TCR beta chain was picked up a small number of times. CDR3 size: 11 residues. CDR1 and CDR2 from the germline V gene are DFQATT and SNEGSKA (reference sequence). TCRbeta library construction was performed incorporating unique molecular identifiers. In TCRdb, the PCR reads were re-called with MiXCR into one record per CDR3 protein. The repertoire holds 490,000 or so distinct CDR3 sequences, with roughly an eighth as singletons. This sample was taken from a study of T-cell reconstitution after alpha-beta-depleted transplantation in children. The receptor was isolated from a human donor who donated a stem cell graft to a child with combined immunodeficiency. Source: PBMCs from the stem cell graft donor, taken from the stem cell graft. This chain uses TRBV20-1 with TRBJ1-3; no clear D gene. Here the CDR3 DNA reads TGCATTGTCCGAGCTGGAAACACCATATATTTT. Its translation: CIVRAGNTIYF.